This TCR beta chain was identified during a study of blood T cell repertoires in COVID-19. Only in-frame clones appear in the TCRdb table, and some are missing; sequencing was by immunoSEQ multiplex PCR. This repertoire shows about 300,000 clones, just under 90% found once; its top ten account for around 5.8%. Trimming removed 5 bases from V and 2 bases from J; junction bases left unmatched: 5. This CDR3 has 15 residues. The germline CDR1 and CDR2 sequences are LNHNV and YYDKDF (reference sequence). The material sequenced was peripheral blood. The V call is TRBV15, the J call TRBJ1-3, with TRBD1 matching 8 bases. This TCR was sampled from a woman between 45 and 65 years old with COVID-19, enrolled during active disease. DNA for the CDR3: TGTGCCACCAGCGACAGGGGCTTAACTGGAAACACCATATATTTT. Its translation: CATSDRGLTGNTIYF.